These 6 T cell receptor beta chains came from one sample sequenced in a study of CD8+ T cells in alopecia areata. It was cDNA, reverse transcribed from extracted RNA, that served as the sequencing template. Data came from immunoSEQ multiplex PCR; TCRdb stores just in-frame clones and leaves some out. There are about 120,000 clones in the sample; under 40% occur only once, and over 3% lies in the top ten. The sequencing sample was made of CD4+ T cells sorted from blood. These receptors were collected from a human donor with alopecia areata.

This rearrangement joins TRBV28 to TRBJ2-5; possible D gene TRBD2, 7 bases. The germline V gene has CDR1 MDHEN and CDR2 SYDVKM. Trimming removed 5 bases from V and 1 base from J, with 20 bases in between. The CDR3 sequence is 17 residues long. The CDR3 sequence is CASSPLGGGRIQETQYF. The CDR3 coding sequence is TGTGCCAGCAGTCCCCTCGGGGGCGGGAGAATCCAAGAGACCCAGTACTTC.

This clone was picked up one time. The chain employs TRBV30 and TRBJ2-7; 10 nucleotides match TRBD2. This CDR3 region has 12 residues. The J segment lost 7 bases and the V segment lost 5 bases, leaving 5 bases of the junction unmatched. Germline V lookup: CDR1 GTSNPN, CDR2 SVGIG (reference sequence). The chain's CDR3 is CAWASGSSEQYF. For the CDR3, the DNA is TGTGCCTGGGCTAGCGGGAGCAGTGAGCAGTACTTC. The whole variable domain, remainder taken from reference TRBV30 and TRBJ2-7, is SQTIHQWPATLVQPVGSPLSLECTVEGTSNPNLYWYRQAAGRGLQLLFYSVGIGQISSEVPQNLSASRPQDRQFILSSKKLLLSDSGFYLCAWASGSSEQYFGPGTRLTVT.

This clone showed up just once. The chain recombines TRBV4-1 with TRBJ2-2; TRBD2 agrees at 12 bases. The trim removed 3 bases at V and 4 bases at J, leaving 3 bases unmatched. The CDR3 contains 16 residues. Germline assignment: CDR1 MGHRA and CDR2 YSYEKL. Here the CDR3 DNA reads TGCGCCAGCAGCCACGGACTAGCGGGGAGCACCGGGGAGCTGTTTTTT. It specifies CASSHGLAGSTGELFF.

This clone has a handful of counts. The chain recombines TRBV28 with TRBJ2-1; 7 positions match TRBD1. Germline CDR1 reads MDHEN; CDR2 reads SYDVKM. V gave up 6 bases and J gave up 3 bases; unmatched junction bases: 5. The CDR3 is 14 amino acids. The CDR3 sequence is CASSRGQVYNEQFF. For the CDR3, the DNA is TGTGCCAGCAGCAGAGGACAGGTCTACAATGAGCAGTTCTTC.

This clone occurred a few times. In nucleotides, the CDR3 is TGCAGCGGAAGTCAAGAGACCCAGTACTTC. Amino acid sequence: CSGSQETQYF. The chain employs TRBV29-1 and TRBJ2-5; D is unclear. Trimming left V 7 bases short and J 2 bases short, with 5 bases between. Germline assignment: CDR1 SQVTM and CDR2 ANQGSEA. The CDR3 is 10 amino acids.

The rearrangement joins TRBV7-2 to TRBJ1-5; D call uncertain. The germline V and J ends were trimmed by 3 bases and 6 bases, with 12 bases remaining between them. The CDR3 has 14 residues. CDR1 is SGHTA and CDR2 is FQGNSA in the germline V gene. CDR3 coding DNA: TGTGCCAGCAGCTTTCGAGGGTTGGGTCAGCCCCAGCATTTT. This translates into CASSFRGLGQPQHF. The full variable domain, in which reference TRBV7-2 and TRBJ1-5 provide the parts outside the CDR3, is GAGVSQSPSNKVTEKGKDVELRCDPISGHTALYWYRQSLGQGLEFLIYFQGNSAPDKSGLPSDRFSAERTGGSVSTLTIQRTQQEDSAVYLCASSFRGLGQPQHFGDGTRLSIL.